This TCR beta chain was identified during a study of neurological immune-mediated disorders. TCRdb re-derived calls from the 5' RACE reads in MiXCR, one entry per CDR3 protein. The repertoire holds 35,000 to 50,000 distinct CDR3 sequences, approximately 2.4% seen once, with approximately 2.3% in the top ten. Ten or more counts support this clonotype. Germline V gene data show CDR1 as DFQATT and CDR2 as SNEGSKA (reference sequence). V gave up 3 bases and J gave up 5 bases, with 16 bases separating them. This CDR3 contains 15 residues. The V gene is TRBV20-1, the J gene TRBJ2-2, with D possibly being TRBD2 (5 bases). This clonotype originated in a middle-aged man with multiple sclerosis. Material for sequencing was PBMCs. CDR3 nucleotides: TGCAGTGCTAGGACCGGGGTCGCCGGGACCGGGGAGCTGTTTTTT. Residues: CSARTGVAGTGELFF.